The T cell receptor beta chain under discussion was sequenced for a study of OX40 agonist ivuxolimab in advanced cancers. This table comes from immunoSEQ multiplex PCR, and its TCRdb copy is limited to in-frame clones, with some not included. The sample includes some 39,000 clones, about 87% seen only once; the top ten take about 4%. The germline V gene has CDR1 MDHEN and CDR2 SYDVKM. V lost 7 bases, J lost 0 bases, and 9 bases stayed unmatched. The CDR3 is made up of 17 amino acids. The source is an adult with an advanced solid tumor such as melanoma, head and neck, liver or kidney cancer. The sequencing used CD4+ or CD8+ T cells sorted from blood, collected in a trial of the OX40 agonist ivuxolimab. V and J are TRBV28 and TRBJ1-1, with 12 bases lining up with TRBD1. CDR3 nucleotide sequence: TGTGCCAGCACCCCCGCCGGGACAGGGGGCTTGAACACTGAAGCTTTCTTT. The encoded protein is CASTPAGTGGLNTEAFF.